One sample yielded the 23 T cell receptor beta chains listed below, sequenced in a study of cytomegalovirus exposure and HLA in healthy donors. 60 Vbeta and 13 Jbeta primers were used in PCR. Profiling relied on immunoSEQ multiplex PCR, and the TCRdb table lists in-frame clones only, not all of them. This sample has a few hundred thousand clones, with roughly 84% found just once. The sample comprised PBMCs. The receptors shown here come from a girl aged 10-17 years in good health and CMV-seronegative.

The genes are TRBV4-1 and TRBJ1-1; D is possibly TRBD1 (5 bases). Germline V lookup: CDR1 MGHRA, CDR2 YSYEKL. Trimming cost V 4 bases and J 3 bases, with 24 bases left between them. This CDR3 is built from 18 residues. The CDR3 nucleotides are TGCGCCAGCAGCCGGGGCCCGGTCCCTCTGACCTTCGACACTGAAGCTTTCTTT. This gives the protein CASSRGPVPLTFDTEAFF.

The sample holds one count of this clone. The rearrangement uses TRBV18 and TRBJ1-1; D is uncertain. Looked up from germline, CDR1 is KGHSH and CDR2 is LQKENI. The CDR3 is 15 residues long. Trimming left V 2 bases short and J 1 base short, with 11 bases between. CDR3 sequence: CASSPYDGRNTEAFF. The CDR3 coding sequence is TGTGCCAGCTCACCATATGACGGGAGGAACACTGAAGCTTTCTTT.

The J gene is TRBJ1-1, the V gene TRBV19; D call uncertain. Germline loops: CDR1 LNHDA, CDR2 SQIVND (reference sequence). The CDR3 runs 13 residues. V lost 2 bases and J lost 1, with 5 bases in between. The DNA of the CDR3 is TGTGCCAGTAGTATATGGAGGAACACTGAAGCTTTCTTT. Encoded protein: CASSIWRNTEAFF.

The chain has TRBV7-6 and TRBJ2-7; 10 bases line up with TRBD1. This CDR3 region has 17 residues. Germline values: CDR1 SGHVS, CDR2 FNYEAQ. J was trimmed by 4 bases and V by 0 bases; bases with no gene match: 9. The chain's CDR3 is CASSLAGSTGGSYEQYF. For the CDR3, the DNA is TGTGCCAGCAGCTTAGCGGGGTCGACAGGGGGCTCGTACGAGCAGTACTTC.

This clone was counted once. This chain uses TRBV5-8 with TRBJ2-3; D is perhaps TRBD1 (5 bases). This CDR3 comprises 17 residues. Trimming removed 4 bases from V and 0 bases from J, with 18 bases in between. Per germline, CDR1 SGHTS and CDR2 YDEGEE. CDR3 sequence (DNA): TGTGCCAGCAGCCTCCAACCAGGGTCCCTAAGCACAGATACGCAGTATTTT. As protein: CASSLQPGSLSTDTQYF.

The V and J genes are TRBV10-3 and TRBJ2-7; 8 bases align to TRBD1. CDR3 length: 15 residues. Germline V lookup: CDR1 ENHRY, CDR2 SYGVKD. Unmatched junction bases numbered 8, after V lost 3 bases and J lost 4 bases. In DNA, the CDR3 is TGTGCCATCAGTGAATCGGACAGGGTTCAGTACGAGCAGTACTTC. Encoded protein: CAISESDRVQYEQYF.

This chain joins TRBV19 and TRBJ2-6; D not resolved. Germline CDR1 is LNHDA and CDR2 is SQIVND (reference sequence). The CDR3 length is 15 residues. With 3 bases removed from V and 1 base from J, the gap between germline ends came to 7 bases. CDR3 DNA: TGTGCCAGTAGTATTGCGAGATCTGGGGCCAACGTCCTGACTTTC. It codes for CASSIARSGANVLTF.

This clone was seen a single time. The chain employs TRBV28 and TRBJ1-5; TRBD1 aligns across 10 bases. The V and J ends lost 4 bases and 7 bases, in that order; junction bases with no gene match: 7. Germline CDR1 and CDR2: MDHEN and SYDVKM. The CDR3 totals 15 residues. The CDR3 DNA follows: TGTGCCAGCAGTTGGACAGGGGGGTCGGGGCAGCCCCAGCATTTT. Translating gives CASSWTGGSGQPQHF. Full variable domain (rest looked up from reference TRBV28 and TRBJ1-5): DVKVTQSSRYLVKRTGEKVFLECVQDMDHENMFWYRQDPGLGLRLIYFSYDVKMKEKGDIPEGYSVSREKKERFSLILESASTNQTSMYLCASSWTGGSGQPQHFGDGTRLSIL.

This sequence joins TRBV27 and TRBJ1-4, with D unclear. V was shortened by 6 bases and J by 6 bases, with 11 bases between the two germline ends. The length of the CDR3 is 13 residues. Germline CDR1 and CDR2: MNHEY and SMNVEV (reference sequence). For the CDR3, the DNA is TGTGCCAGCAGCCCTACTAGATATGAAAAACTGTTTTTT. Encoded protein: CASSPTRYEKLFF.

This chain connects TRBV6-4 to TRBJ2-7, with D perhaps TRBD1 (5 bases). V shed 1 base and J shed 5 bases, with 9 bases lying between them. Germline V gene sequence: CDR1 MRHNA, CDR2 SNTAGT. The CDR3 is made up of 13 amino acids. CDR3 sequence reads: CASSDLGADEQYF. The DNA for the CDR3 is TGTGCCAGCAGTGACTTAGGGGCCGACGAGCAGTACTTC.

The chain's CDR3 is CASSPREGGFNQPQHF. The CDR3, as DNA: TGTGCCAGCAGTCCCCGTGAGGGAGGGTTCAATCAGCCCCAGCATTTT. V usage is TRBV28 and J usage is TRBJ1-5; no reliable D call. Germline CDR1 reads MDHEN; CDR2 reads SYDVKM. Trimming left V 5 bases short and J 3 bases short, with 17 bases between. This CDR3 contains 16 residues.

The genes are TRBV4-1 and TRBJ1-1, with 7 positions matching TRBD1. Germline loops: CDR1 MGHRA, CDR2 YSYEKL. V lost 1 base, J lost 2 bases, and 4 bases stayed unmatched. The CDR3 runs to 15 residues. The CDR3 spells CASSQAQGGNTEAFF. In DNA, the CDR3 is TGCGCCAGCAGCCAAGCCCAGGGGGGAAACACTGAAGCTTTCTTT.

J is TRBJ2-1 and V is TRBV18; TRBD1 agrees at 7 bases. The J segment lost 4 bases and the V segment lost 2 bases, leaving 2 bases of the junction unmatched. This CDR3 is built from 14 residues. Germline lookup yields CDR1 KGHSH and CDR2 LQKENI. CDR3 in DNA: TGTGCCAGCTCACCAACAGGGGTGTACAATGAGCAGTTCTTC. Translated: CASSPTGVYNEQFF.

The chain is built from TRBV18 and TRBJ2-2; D is perhaps TRBD1 (6 bases). The CDR3 spans 15 residues. Germline lookup yields CDR1 KGHSH and CDR2 LQKENI. Trimming removed 3 bases from V and 4 bases from J, with 12 bases in between. The CDR3, as DNA: TGTGCCAGCTCACCGTCAGGGGCCCCCACCGGGGAGCTGTTTTTT. The encoded protein is CASSPSGAPTGELFF.

In its sample, this clone was seen a few times. CDR3 coding DNA: TGTGCCAGTAGCGCCCCGGGTTTGAACACTGAAGCTTTCTTT. Translated, it gives CASSAPGLNTEAFF. V and J are TRBV19 and TRBJ1-1; unclear D gene. Germline CDR1 is LNHDA and CDR2 is SQIVND (reference sequence). Trimming took 6 bases from V and 0 from J, leaving 11 bases between them. The CDR3 contains 14 residues.

This clone was picked up a small number of times. This rearrangement joins TRBV5-1 to TRBJ1-2; no clear D. CDR1 and CDR2 from the germline V gene are SGHRS and YFSETQ. Trimming pared 4 bases from V and 8 bases from J, leaving 12 bases between. The CDR3 loop spans 12 amino acids. CDR3 in amino acids: CASSLPDSGYTF. The CDR3 region has the DNA TGCGCCAGCAGCCTCCCCGACTCGGGCTACACCTTC.

The V call is TRBV10-3, the J call TRBJ2-2; 8 bases fit TRBD1. The V and J ends lost 9 bases and 1 base, in that order; junction bases with no gene match: 4. This CDR3 contains 14 residues. Germline loops: CDR1 ENHRY, CDR2 SYGVKD. CDR3 coding DNA: TGTGCCATAGCGGACAGGGAGAACACCGGGGAGCTGTTTTTT. It translates to CAIADRENTGELFF.

This sequence joins TRBV6-6 and TRBJ1-5; 10 nucleotides agree with TRBD1. The germline V gene has CDR1 MNHNY and CDR2 SVGAGI (reference sequence). The V gene end was trimmed by 5 bases and the J gene end by 9 bases; junction bases not matched to a gene: 10. This CDR3 region has 15 residues. The CDR3 loop is CASSPTPGQGSPQHF. CDR3 in DNA: TGTGCCAGCAGTCCAACCCCGGGACAGGGGTCGCCCCAGCATTTT.

The chain joins TRBV28 to TRBJ1-4; TRBD1 agrees at 11 bases. The CDR3 has 15 amino acids. Germline loops: CDR1 MDHEN, CDR2 SYDVKM. Losses at the gene ends were 3 bases for V and 8 bases for J; bases not matched to a gene: 5. The CDR3 DNA is TGTGCCAGCAGTTTCACCGGGACAGGGGGAGAAAAACTGTTTTTT. This translates into CASSFTGTGGEKLFF.

Concerning this clone itself: In the same sample, other DNA sequences code for this CDR3. This chain links TRBV28 with TRBJ1-1; 8 nucleotides agree with TRBD1. The junction had 3 bases not matched to a gene; V was cut back by 4 bases and J by 5 bases. Germline CDR1 and CDR2: MDHEN and SYDVKM. The CDR3 is 13 residues long. The CDR3 reads CASSSGGRTEAFF. CDR3 in DNA: TGTGCCAGCAGTTCAGGGGGCAGGACTGAAGCTTTCTTT. Full variable domain (rest looked up from reference TRBV28 and TRBJ1-1): DVKVTQSSRYLVKRTGEKVFLECVQDMDHENMFWYRQDPGLGLRLIYFSYDVKMKEKGDIPEGYSVSREKKERFSLILESASTNQTSMYLCASSSGGRTEAFFGQGTRLTVV.

This sequence joins TRBV7-8 and TRBJ2-7, with D maybe TRBD2 (5 bases). The CDR3 consists of 16 residues. The germline gives CDR1 SGHVS, CDR2 FQNEAQ. The ends were cut back, 1 base at V and 3 bases at J, with 16 bases in the middle. The CDR3: CASSLERVWGYYEQYF. The DNA of the CDR3 is TGTGCCAGCAGCTTAGAGAGGGTTTGGGGATACTACGAGCAGTACTTC.

This clone was observed a handful of times. The CDR3 reads CASSQEQRTGNSPLHF. In DNA form, the CDR3 reads TGCGCCAGCAGCCAAGAGCAAAGGACAGGGAATTCACCCCTCCACTTT. The V gene is TRBV4-1, the J gene TRBJ1-6, with 8 bases that match TRBD1. The CDR3 has 16 amino acids. Germline lookup yields CDR1 MGHRA and CDR2 YSYEKL. Unmatched junction bases numbered 5, after V lost 0 bases and J lost 7 bases.

The chain joins TRBV29-1 to TRBJ1-2; TRBD1 might be the D (6 bases). V was trimmed by 1 base and J by 5 bases, leaving 17 bases between them. The CDR3 runs to 15 residues. Germline assignment: CDR1 SQVTM and CDR2 ANQGSEA. The CDR3 DNA reads as TGCAGCGTTGAAGGCTCCGGACAGCGGTCTTATGGCTACACCTTC. This sequence encodes CSVEGSGQRSYGYTF.